The source of this TCR beta chain is a study of cytomegalovirus exposure and HLA in healthy donors. Overall study results and limits: There were 150 or so TCR beta chains listed as cytomegalovirus-associated. In vitro assays verified that three CMV-associated chains recognized CMV antigens specifically.

This clone was observed a single time. What it recognizes is unknown. Measured with immunoSEQ multiplex PCR; TCRdb has only the in-frame clones, and not every one. The repertoire includes some 60,000 clones, approximately 96% of them detected once, and approximately 0.9% sits in the top ten. Trimming took off 1 base at V and 10 bases at J, with 11 bases between the two ends. The CDR3 is 13 amino acids. Germline V gives CDR1 MNHNS, CDR2 SASEGT. The specimen sequenced was PBMCs. The chain employs TRBV6-1 and TRBJ2-1; D may be TRBD2 (6 bases). This receptor was obtained from a man between 18 and 29 years old in good health and CMV-seronegative. CDR3 region: CASSEGWAGEQFF. CDR3 nucleotides: TGTGCCAGCAGTGAAGGATGGGCGGGGGAGCAGTTCTTC.